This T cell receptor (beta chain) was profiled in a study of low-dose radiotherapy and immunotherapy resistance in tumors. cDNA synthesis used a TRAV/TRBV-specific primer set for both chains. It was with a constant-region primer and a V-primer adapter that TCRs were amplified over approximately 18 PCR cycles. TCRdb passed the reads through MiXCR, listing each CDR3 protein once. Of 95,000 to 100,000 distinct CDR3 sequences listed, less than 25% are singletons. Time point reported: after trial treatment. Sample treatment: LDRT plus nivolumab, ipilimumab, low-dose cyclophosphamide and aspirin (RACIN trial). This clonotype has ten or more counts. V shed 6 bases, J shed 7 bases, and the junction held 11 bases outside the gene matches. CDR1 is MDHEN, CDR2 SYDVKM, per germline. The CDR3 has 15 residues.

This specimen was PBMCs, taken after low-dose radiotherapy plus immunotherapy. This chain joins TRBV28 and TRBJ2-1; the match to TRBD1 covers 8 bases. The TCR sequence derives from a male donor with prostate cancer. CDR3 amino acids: CASRMGQVRGNEQFF. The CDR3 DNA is TGTGCCAGCAGGATGGGACAGGTGCGGGGAAATGAGCAGTTCTTC.